The sequence of this T cell receptor beta chain was determined in a study of T cell responses to AZD1222 COVID-19 vaccine. The study's findings and limits: Reportedly, nearly half of unique spike TCRs recognized epitopes outside B.1.351/B.1.1.7 mutations. Repertoires in all cases were sampled only once the peak T cell response had passed. Just a handful of AZD1222 recipients were seropositive at baseline.

Clones were sequenced by immunoSEQ multiplex PCR, and TCRdb holds only the in-frame ones, with some missing. The sample holds about 130,000 clones; roughly 93% are singletons and the top ten take over 6.5%. As for this clone: What it recognizes is unknown.

V shed 3 bases and J shed 9 bases, with 6 bases lying between them. CDR3 size: 10 residues. The germline gives CDR1 DFQATT, CDR2 SNEGSKA (reference sequence). Material: peripheral blood, obtained on day 0 of AZD1222 vaccination. This receptor was identified in an adult in good health. The V and J genes are TRBV20-1 and TRBJ2-1, with D possibly TRBD2 on 6 matching bases. CDR3 region: CSASGGEQFF. The CDR3, as DNA: TGCAGTGCTAGCGGGGGTGAGCAGTTCTTC.